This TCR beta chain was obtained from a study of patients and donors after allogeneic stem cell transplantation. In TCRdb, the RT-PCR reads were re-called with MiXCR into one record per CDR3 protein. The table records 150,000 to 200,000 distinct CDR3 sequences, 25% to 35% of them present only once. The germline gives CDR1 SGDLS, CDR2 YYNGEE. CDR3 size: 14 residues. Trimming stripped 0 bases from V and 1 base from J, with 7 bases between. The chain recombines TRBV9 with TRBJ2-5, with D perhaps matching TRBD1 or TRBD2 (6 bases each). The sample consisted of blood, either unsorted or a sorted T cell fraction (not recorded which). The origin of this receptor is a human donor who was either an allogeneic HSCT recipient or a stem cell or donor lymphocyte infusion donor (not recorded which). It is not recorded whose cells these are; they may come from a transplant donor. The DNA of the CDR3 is TGTGCCAGCAGCGTAGCGGGGGCCCAAGAGACCCAGTACTTC. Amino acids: CASSVAGAQETQYF.